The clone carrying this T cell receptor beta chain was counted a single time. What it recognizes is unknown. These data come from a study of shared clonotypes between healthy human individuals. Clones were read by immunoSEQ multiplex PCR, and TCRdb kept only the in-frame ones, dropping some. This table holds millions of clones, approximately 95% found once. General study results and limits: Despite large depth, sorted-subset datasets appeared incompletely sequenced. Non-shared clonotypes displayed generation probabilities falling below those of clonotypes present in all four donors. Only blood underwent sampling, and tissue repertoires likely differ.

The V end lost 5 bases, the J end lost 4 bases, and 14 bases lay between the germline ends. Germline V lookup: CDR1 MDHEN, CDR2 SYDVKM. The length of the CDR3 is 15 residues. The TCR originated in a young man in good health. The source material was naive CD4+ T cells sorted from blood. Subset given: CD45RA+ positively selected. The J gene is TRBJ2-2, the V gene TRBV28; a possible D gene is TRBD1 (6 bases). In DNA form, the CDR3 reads TGTGCCAGCAGTCAAACAGGGATCGGCACCGGGGAGCTGTTTTTT. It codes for CASSQTGIGTGELFF.